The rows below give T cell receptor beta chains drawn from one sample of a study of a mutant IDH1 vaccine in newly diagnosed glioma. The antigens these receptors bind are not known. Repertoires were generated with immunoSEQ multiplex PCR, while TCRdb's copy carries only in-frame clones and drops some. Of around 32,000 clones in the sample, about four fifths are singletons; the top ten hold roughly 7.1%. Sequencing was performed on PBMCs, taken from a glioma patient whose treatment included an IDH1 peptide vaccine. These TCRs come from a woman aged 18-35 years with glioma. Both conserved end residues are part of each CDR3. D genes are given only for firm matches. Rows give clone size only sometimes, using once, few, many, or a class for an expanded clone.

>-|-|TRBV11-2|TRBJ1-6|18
CASSTPSGLYSYNSPLHF
TGTGCCAGCAGCACCCCCTCAGGGCTCTACTCCTATAATTCACCCCTCCACTTT
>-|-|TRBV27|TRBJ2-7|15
CASSLEGSETYEQYF
TGTGCCAGCAGTTTAGAGGGGAGTGAGACCTACGAGCAGTACTTC
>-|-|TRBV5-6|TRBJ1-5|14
CASSLLVGNQPQHF
TGTGCCAGCAGCTTGCTAGTGGGCAATCAGCCCCAGCATTTT
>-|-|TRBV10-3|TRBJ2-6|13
CAMRGSGANVLTF
TGTGCCATGAGGGGGTCTGGGGCCAACGTCCTGACTTTC
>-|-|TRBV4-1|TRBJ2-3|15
CASSQEERRGDTQYF
TGCGCCAGCAGCCAAGAGGAGCGGCGGGGAGATACGCAGTATTTT
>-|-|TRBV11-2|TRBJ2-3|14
CASKLLGTTDTQYF
TGTGCCAGCAAACTATTGGGTACCACAGATACGCAGTATTTT
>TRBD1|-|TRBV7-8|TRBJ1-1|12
CASSLVTGVAFF
TGTGCCAGCAGCTTAGTGACAGGGGTCGCTTTCTTT
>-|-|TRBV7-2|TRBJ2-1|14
CASSSGVREREQFF
TGTGCCAGCAGCTCCGGGGTGCGGGAACGGGAGCAGTTCTTC
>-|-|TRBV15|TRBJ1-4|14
CATSRRDGTEKLFF
TGTGCCACCAGCAGAAGGGACGGGACTGAAAAACTGTTTTTT
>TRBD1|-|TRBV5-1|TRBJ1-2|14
CASSHGQGSSRYTF
TGCGCCAGCAGCCACGGACAGGGGAGCTCCCGCTACACCTTC
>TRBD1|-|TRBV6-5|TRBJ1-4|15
CASSYAGQGNEKLFF
TGTGCCAGCAGTTACGCGGGACAGGGTAATGAAAAACTGTTTTTT
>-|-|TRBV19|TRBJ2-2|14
CASQGAPGTGELFF
TGTGCCAGTCAAGGGGCCCCGGGAACCGGGGAGCTGTTTTTT
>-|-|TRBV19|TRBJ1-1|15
CASSRGGGGKTEAFF
TGTGCCAGTAGTAGGGGCGGCGGGGGCAAAACTGAAGCTTTCTTT
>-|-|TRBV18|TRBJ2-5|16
CASSPIGNQRGKTQYF
TGTGCCAGCTCACCAATAGGCAATCAACGGGGGAAGACCCAGTACTTC
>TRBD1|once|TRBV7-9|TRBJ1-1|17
CASSLGGQGRMNTEAFF
TGTGCCAGCAGCTTAGGCGGACAGGGAAGAATGAACACTGAAGCTTTCTTT
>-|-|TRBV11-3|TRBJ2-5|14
CASSVGGAQETQYF
TGTGCCAGCAGCGTCGGGGGTGCCCAAGAGACCCAGTACTTC
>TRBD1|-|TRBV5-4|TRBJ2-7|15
CASSPPGTGLYEQYF
TGTGCCAGCAGCCCGCCAGGGACAGGCCTCTACGAGCAGTACTTC
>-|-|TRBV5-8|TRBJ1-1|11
CASSPGTEAFF
TGTGCCAGCAGCCCTGGCACTGAAGCTTTCTTT
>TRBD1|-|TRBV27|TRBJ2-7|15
CASSYGTGGVYEQYF
TGTGCCAGCAGTTATGGGACAGGGGGTGTCTACGAGCAGTACTTC
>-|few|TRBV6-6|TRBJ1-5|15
CASSYGEGYNQPQHF
TGTGCCAGCAGTTACGGGGAGGGATACAATCAGCCCCAGCATTTT
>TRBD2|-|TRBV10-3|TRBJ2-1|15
CAISADSAGGNEQFF
TGTGCCATCAGTGCCGATTCCGCGGGAGGAAATGAGCAGTTCTTC
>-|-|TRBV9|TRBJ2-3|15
CASSVEILPTDTQYF
TGTGCCAGCAGCGTGGAAATTCTCCCCACAGATACGCAGTATTTT
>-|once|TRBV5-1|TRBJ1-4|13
CASSPATNEKLFF
TGCGCCAGCAGCCCAGCAACTAATGAAAAACTGTTTTTT
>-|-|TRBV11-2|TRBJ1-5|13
CASSSTANQPQHF
TGTGCCAGCAGCTCTACAGCAAATCAGCCCCAGCATTTT
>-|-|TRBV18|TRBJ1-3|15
CASSPPASSGNTIYF
TGTGCCAGCTCACCACCTGCGAGCTCTGGAAACACCATATATTTT
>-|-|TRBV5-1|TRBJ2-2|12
CASQWQGGELFF
TGCGCCAGCCAGTGGCAGGGCGGGGAGCTGTTTTTT
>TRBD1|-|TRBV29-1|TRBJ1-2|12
CSVEGQGYGYTF
TGCAGCGTTGAGGGACAGGGCTATGGCTACACCTTC
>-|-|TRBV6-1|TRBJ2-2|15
CASSVTGRGTGELFF
TGTGCCAGCAGTGTAACAGGGCGGGGCACCGGGGAGCTGTTTTTT
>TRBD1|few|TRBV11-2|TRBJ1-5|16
CASSLDRGQGDQPQHF
TGTGCCAGCAGCTTAGATCGGGGACAGGGGGATCAGCCCCAGCATTTT
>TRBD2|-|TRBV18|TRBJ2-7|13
CASSPAGGQGQYF
TGTGCCAGCTCACCAGCGGGGGGTCAGGGGCAGTACTTC
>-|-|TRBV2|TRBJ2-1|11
CASTGYNEQFF
TGTGCCAGTACAGGGTACAATGAGCAGTTCTTC
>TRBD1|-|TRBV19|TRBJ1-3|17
CASSPVGGGNSGNTIYF
TGTGCCAGTAGTCCAGTGGGAGGGGGCAACTCTGGAAACACCATATATTTT
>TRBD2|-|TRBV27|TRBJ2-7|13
CASRTSGDYEQYF
TGTGCCAGCAGGACTAGCGGGGACTACGAGCAGTACTTC